The 11 T cell receptor beta chains below all came from one sample that was sequenced in a study of blood T cell repertoires in COVID-19. The repertoire was sequenced with immunoSEQ multiplex PCR; TCRdb's copy has only in-frame clones and lacks some. The data show about 480,000 clones, with 80% to 90% seen just once and 0.9% held by the top ten. Material: peripheral blood. Receptors were obtained from a man younger than 30 with COVID-19, enrolled during active disease.

The chain employs TRBV21-1 and TRBJ2-3; the table's D call, TRBD2, has no DNA check behind it. TRBV21-1 corresponds to a pseudogene. The CDR3 is 19 residues long. The chain's CDR3 is CASSHRALAGGHSTDTQYF. In DNA form, the CDR3 reads TGTGCCAGCAGCCACCGGGCGCTAGCGGGGGGCCATAGCACAGATACGCAGTATTTT.

The chain combines TRBV30 with TRBJ1-1; 8 bases fit TRBD1. The V gene end was trimmed by 8 bases and the J gene end by 5 bases; junction bases not matched to a gene: 13. The germline V gene has CDR1 GTSNPN and CDR2 SVGIG (reference sequence). The CDR3 spans 14 residues. For the CDR3, the DNA is TGTGCCGGGACCTTCAGGGGGCGGGTAACTGAAGCTTTCTTT. Translation: CAGTFRGRVTEAFF. Using reference TRBV30 and TRBJ1-1 for the parts outside the CDR3, the full variable domain is SQTIHQWPATLVQPVGSPLSLECTVEGTSNPNLYWYRQAAGRGLQLLFYSVGIGQISSEVPQNLSASRPQDRQFILSSKKLLLSDSGFYLCAGTFRGRVTEAFFGQGTRLTVV.

The gene calls are TRBV29-1 and TRBJ2-1; a weak D match, TRBD1 (5 bases). Germline CDR1 reads SQVTM; CDR2 reads ANQGSEA. V shed 4 bases and J shed 7 bases, with 17 bases lying between them. There are 14 residues in the CDR3. CDR3: CSVGGRAFINEQFF. As DNA, the CDR3 is TGCAGCGTTGGGGGCAGGGCATTTATAAATGAGCAGTTCTTC.

V and J are TRBV7-8 and TRBJ1-3; D ambiguous. Trimming removed 5 bases at V and 8 bases at J, with 10 bases between. This CDR3 is built from 12 residues. Per the germline V gene, CDR1 is SGHVS and CDR2 is FQNEAQ. The CDR3 coding sequence is TGTGCCAGCAGCCGTTACGGTGACACCATATATTTT. As protein: CASSRYGDTIYF.

This sequence joins TRBV9 and TRBJ1-3, with a tentative D call TRBD1 (5 bases). Germline CDR1 and CDR2: SGDLS and YYNGEE. The V and J ends lost 4 bases and 2 bases respectively, with 13 bases between them. The CDR3 length is 15 residues. The CDR3 loop is CASSLDSVTGNTIYF. The CDR3 nucleotides are TGTGCCAGCAGCCTTGACAGTGTTACTGGAAACACCATATATTTT.

The chain recombines TRBV5-1 with TRBJ2-1; the D gene is possibly TRBD1 (6 bases). Germline CDR1 SGHRS, CDR2 YFSETQ. V gave up 4 bases and J gave up 10 bases, with 9 bases separating them. This CDR3 contains 11 residues. The CDR3 sequence: CASSPGQEQFF. The CDR3 DNA reads as TGCGCCAGCAGCCCGGGACAAGAGCAGTTCTTC.

The V call is TRBV6-1, the J call TRBJ2-7; a possible D gene is TRBD1 (5 bases). The germline gives CDR1 MNHNS, CDR2 SASEGT. V lost 0 bases and J 6 bases, leaving 9 bases between the germline ends. The CDR3 covers 13 residues. In nucleotides, the CDR3 is TGTGCCAGCAGTGAAGCCCCAGGGATCGAGCAGTACTTC. Its protein is CASSEAPGIEQYF.

V gene TRBV11-2 combines with J gene TRBJ1-2; D is perhaps TRBD1 (6 bases). The length of the CDR3 is 13 residues. V lost 5 bases, J lost 3 bases, and 10 bases lay in between. Germline V CDR1 and CDR2: SGHAT, FQNNGV. CDR3 loop: CASSPRTDYGYTF. As DNA, the CDR3 is TGTGCCAGCAGCCCCCGGACAGACTATGGCTACACCTTC.

The chain combines TRBV11-1 with TRBJ2-7; 9 bases are shared with TRBD2. The CDR3 consists of 14 residues. With V trimmed by 10 bases and J by 2 bases, 9 bases remained unmatched. Germline CDR1 reads SGHAT; CDR2 reads FQDESV (reference sequence). In DNA, the CDR3 is TGTGCCATGACTAGCGGAGCCCTTACCTACGAGCAGTACTTC. Its protein product is CAMTSGALTYEQYF.

The genes are TRBV5-1 and TRBJ2-3; 10 nucleotides match TRBD1. The germline V gene has CDR1 SGHRS and CDR2 YFSETQ. The CDR3 contains 15 residues. V gave up 4 bases and J gave up 3 bases; unmatched junction bases: 5. The CDR3 DNA is TGCGCCAGCAGCCCGGGACAGGGGAAAACAGATACGCAGTATTTT. Translated, it gives CASSPGQGKTDTQYF.

CDR3 region: CASTRTAPSQYF. As DNA, the CDR3 is TGTGCCAGCACAAGGACAGCTCCGTCCCAGTACTTC. V gene TRBV2 combines with J gene TRBJ2-5; possible D gene TRBD1, 6 bases. V lost 7 bases and J 9 bases, leaving 15 bases between the germline ends. Looked up from germline, CDR1 is SNHLY and CDR2 is FYNNEI. The length of the CDR3 is 12 residues.